The clone carrying this TCR beta chain was picked up one time. The length of the CDR3 is 16 residues. Between the trimmed V and J ends, which lost 5 bases and 0 bases, there was a span of 14 bases. CDR1 and CDR2 from the germline V gene are SNHLY and FYNNEI. TCRdb's copy holds only in-frame clones and misses some; the assay was immunoSEQ multiplex PCR. There are hundreds of thousands of clones in the sample; 88% occur only once, and around 6.5% lies in the top ten. This entry is derived from a study of blood T cell repertoires in COVID-19. Study as a whole: Acute and convalescent COVID-19 specimens originated in the United States, Italy and Spain. Sources were T cells, B-cell-depleted T cells, or PBMCs; the material itself was cDNA or gDNA.

The sequenced sample was peripheral blood. The sequence was obtained from a woman under 40 with COVID-19, enrolled during active disease. The chain has TRBV2 and TRBJ2-1, with D hard to call. As DNA, the CDR3 is TGTGCCAGCAGTACCCCCGGTTCAGGCTCCTACAATGAGCAGTTCTTC. Amino acid sequence: CASSTPGSGSYNEQFF.